This T cell receptor (beta chain) was profiled in a study of PD-1 blockade in mismatch repair-deficient tumors. Study overall: Patients had about a dozen mismatch repair-deficient cancer types, all previously treated and progressing. Study-wide findings and caveats: Rapid post-treatment expansion, then contraction, generally preceding radiologic response, marked tumor-resident clones.

Mismatch repair deficiency was confirmed in all patients, by PCR or immunohistochemistry. Three pembrolizumab responders had their TCRs sequenced. TCRdb's copy holds only in-frame clones and misses some; the assay was immunoSEQ multiplex PCR. The table lists 56,000 or so clones, 81% of them singletons. V was clipped by 5 bases and J by 5 bases, with 16 bases between them. The CDR3 has 15 residues. From germline, CDR1 is SEHNR and CDR2 FQNEAQ (reference sequence). As concerns this clone: What it binds is unknown.

The genes are TRBV7-9 and TRBJ1-5; D perhaps matches TRBD1 (5 bases). This specimen was peripheral blood, taken 20 weeks after starting pembrolizumab. The receptor's source is an adult with mismatch repair-deficient cancer. CDR3 bases: TGTGCCAGCAGCCCCCAAGGAGGGGCAGATCAGCCCCAGCATTTT. This codes for CASSPQGGADQPQHF.